One TCR beta chain is described in this entry. Its antigen is not identified. Other nucleotide sequences in the sample specify the same CDR3. V was cut by 0 bases and J by 1 base, with 8 bases left in between. CDR3 length equals 15 residues. Per germline, CDR1 MNHNS and CDR2 SASEGT. Method: immunoSEQ multiplex PCR; TCRdb's copy keeps in-frame clones and lacks some. The data contain roughly 64,000 clones, about 86% of them seen just once; the ten biggest clones take up about 3%. The data originate from a study of pediatric ulcerative colitis. General study results and limits: Blood-rectal clonal overlap within each person was significantly higher in ulcerative colitis patients than controls.

The chain combines TRBV6-1 with TRBJ2-3; possibly TRBD2 for D (6 bases). Sequences were obtained from blood. The TCR comes from a boy aged 10-17 years with severe ulcerative colitis. CDR3 sequence reads: CASSEARGGTDTQYF. DNA for the CDR3: TGTGCCAGCAGTGAAGCGCGGGGTGGCACAGATACGCAGTATTTT.